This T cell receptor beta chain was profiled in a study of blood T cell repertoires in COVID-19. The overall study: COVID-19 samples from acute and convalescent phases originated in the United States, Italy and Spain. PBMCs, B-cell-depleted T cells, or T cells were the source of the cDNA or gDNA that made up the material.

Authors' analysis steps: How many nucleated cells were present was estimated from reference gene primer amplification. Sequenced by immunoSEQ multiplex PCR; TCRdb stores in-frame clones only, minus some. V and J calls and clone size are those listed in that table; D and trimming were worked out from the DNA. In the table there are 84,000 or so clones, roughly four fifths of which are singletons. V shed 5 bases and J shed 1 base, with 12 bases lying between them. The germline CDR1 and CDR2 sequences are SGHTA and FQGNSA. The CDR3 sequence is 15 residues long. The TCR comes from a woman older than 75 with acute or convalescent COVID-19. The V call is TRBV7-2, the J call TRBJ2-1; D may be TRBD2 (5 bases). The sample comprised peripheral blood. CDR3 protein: CASSPSAGSYNEQFF. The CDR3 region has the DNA TGTGCCAGCAGCCCTTCTGCGGGTTCCTACAATGAGCAGTTCTTC.